This T cell receptor beta chain was identified in a study of blood T cells in healthy people across ages. This clonotype was recorded only once. CDR3 size: 16 residues. The ends lost 8 bases at V and 1 base at J; junction bases unmatched: 15. Germline assignment: CDR1 DFQATT and CDR2 SNEGSKA (reference sequence). The authors ran a second PCR of about 6 to 11 cycles using a sample-barcoded 5' primer and a J-beta primer mix. Carrying 12 random nucleotides, a template-switch adaptor labeled each individual cDNA molecule. TCRdb reprocessed the 5' RACE reads via MiXCR and lists one record per CDR3 protein. The sample records more than 650,000 distinct CDR3 sequences, about 55% being singletons. No fewer than 5.5 micrograms of total RNA were isolated from every sample.

V gene TRBV20-1 combines with J gene TRBJ2-5; 8 positions agree with TRBD2. The material sequenced was blood. The receptor was derived from a man at least 80 years old in good health. The CDR3 bases are TGCAGTTCCAGCTACCGGCATAGCGGGACCCAAGAGACCCAGTACTTC. Translation gives CSSSYRHSGTQETQYF.